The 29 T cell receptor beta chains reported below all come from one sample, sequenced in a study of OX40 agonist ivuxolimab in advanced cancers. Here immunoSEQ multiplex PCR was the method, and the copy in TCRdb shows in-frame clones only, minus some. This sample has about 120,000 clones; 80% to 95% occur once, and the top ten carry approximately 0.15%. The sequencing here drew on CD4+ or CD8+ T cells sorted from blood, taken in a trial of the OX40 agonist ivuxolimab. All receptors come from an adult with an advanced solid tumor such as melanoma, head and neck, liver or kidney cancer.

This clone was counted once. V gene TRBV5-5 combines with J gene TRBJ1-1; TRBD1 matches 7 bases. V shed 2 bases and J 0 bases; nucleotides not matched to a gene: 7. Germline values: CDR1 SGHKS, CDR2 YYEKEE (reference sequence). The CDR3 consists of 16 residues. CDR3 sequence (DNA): TGTGCCAGCAGCTTCTGGACAGGACTTATGAACACTGAAGCTTTCTTT. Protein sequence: CASSFWTGLMNTEAFF.

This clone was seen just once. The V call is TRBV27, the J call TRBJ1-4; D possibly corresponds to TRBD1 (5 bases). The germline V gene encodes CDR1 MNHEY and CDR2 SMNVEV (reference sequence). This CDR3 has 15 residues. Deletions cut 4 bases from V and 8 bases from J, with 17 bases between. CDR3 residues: CASSSYREEGEKLFF. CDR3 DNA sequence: TGTGCCAGCAGTTCCTACCGGGAGGAGGGGGAAAAACTGTTTTTT.

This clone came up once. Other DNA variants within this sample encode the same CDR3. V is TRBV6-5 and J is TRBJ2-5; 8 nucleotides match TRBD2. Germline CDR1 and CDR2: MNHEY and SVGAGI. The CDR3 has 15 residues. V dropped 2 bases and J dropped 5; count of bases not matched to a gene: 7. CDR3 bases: TGTGCCAGCAGTTACCGAGGACCGGGGGGGGAGACCCAGTACTTC. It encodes CASSYRGPGGETQYF.

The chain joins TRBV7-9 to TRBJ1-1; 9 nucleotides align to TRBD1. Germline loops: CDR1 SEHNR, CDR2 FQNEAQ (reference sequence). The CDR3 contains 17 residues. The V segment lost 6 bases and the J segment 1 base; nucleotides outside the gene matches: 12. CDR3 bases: TGTGCCAGCAGTTCCTCGACAGGGGGGATCGGGAACACTGAAGCTTTCTTT. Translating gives CASSSSTGGIGNTEAFF.

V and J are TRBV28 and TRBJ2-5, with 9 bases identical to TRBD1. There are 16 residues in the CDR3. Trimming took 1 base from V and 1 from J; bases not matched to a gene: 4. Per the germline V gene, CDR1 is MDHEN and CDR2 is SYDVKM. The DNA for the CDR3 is TGTGCCAGCAGTTTATACGGGACAGGGCGCCAAGAGACCCAGTACTTC. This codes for CASSLYGTGRQETQYF.

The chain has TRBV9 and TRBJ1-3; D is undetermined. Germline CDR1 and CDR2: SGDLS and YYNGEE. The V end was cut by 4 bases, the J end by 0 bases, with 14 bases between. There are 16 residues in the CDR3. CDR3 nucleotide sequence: TGTGCCAGCAGCCCTTCCTACGCCAACTCTGGAAACACCATATATTTT. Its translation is CASSPSYANSGNTIYF.

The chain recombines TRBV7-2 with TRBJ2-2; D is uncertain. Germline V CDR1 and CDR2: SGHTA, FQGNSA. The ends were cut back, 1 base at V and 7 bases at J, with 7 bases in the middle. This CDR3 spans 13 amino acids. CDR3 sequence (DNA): TGTGCCAGCAGCTTAGTACCTCACGGGGAGCTGTTTTTT. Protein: CASSLVPHGELFF.

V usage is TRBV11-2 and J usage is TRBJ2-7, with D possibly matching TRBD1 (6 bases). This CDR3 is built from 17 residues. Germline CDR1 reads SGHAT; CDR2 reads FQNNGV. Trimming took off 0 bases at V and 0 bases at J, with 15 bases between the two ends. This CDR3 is CASSLDQGTSSSYEQYF. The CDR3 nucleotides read TGTGCCAGCAGCTTAGATCAGGGGACAAGTAGCTCCTACGAGCAGTACTTC.

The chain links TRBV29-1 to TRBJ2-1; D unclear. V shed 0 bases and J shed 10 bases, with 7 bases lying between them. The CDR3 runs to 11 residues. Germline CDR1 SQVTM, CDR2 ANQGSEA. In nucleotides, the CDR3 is TGCAGCGTTGAAGAGAAGAGAGAGCAGTTCTTC. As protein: CSVEEKREQFF.

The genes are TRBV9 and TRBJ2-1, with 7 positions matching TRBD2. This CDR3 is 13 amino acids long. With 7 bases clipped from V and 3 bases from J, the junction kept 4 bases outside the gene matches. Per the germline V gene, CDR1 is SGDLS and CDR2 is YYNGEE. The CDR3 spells CASGGGSYNEQFF. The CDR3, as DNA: TGTGCCAGCGGCGGGGGTAGCTACAATGAGCAGTTCTTC. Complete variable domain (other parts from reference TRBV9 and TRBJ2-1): DSGVTQTPKHLITATGQRVTLRCSPRSGDLSVYWYQQSLDQGLQFLIQYYNGEERAKGNILERFSAQQFPDLHSELNLSSLELGDSALYFCASGGGSYNEQFFGPGTRLTVL.

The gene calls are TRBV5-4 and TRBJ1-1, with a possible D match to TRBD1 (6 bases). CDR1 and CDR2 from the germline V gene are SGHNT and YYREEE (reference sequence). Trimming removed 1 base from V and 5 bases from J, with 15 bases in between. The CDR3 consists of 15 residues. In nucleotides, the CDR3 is TGTGCCAGCAGCTTGCCTGCAGGGGAGGGGACTGAAGCTTTCTTT. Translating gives CASSLPAGEGTEAFF.

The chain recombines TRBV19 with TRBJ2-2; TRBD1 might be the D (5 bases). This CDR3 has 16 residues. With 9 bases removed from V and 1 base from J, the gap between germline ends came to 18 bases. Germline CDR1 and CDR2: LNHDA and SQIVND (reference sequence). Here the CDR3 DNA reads TGTGCCAGCTCCCGTCCTACCAGGGTGAACACCGGGGAGCTGTTTTTT. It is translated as CASSRPTRVNTGELFF.

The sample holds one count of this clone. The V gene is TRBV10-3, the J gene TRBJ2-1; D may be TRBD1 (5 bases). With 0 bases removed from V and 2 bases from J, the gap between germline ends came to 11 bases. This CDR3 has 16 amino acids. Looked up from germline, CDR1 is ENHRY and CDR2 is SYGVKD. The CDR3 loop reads CAISESIVRAYNEQFF. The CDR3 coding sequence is TGTGCCATCAGTGAGTCGATAGTCAGGGCCTACAATGAGCAGTTCTTC.

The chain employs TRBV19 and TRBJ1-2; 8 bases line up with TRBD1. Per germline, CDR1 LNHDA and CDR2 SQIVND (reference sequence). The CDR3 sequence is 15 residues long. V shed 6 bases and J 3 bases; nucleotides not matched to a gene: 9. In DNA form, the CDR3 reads TGTGCCAGTAGGGTCAGGGGGCGCCTCGACTATGGCTACACCTTC. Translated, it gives CASRVRGRLDYGYTF.

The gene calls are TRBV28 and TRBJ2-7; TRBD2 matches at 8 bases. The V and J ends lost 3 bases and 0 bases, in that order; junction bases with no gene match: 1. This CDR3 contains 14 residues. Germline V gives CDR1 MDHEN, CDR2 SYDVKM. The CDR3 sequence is CASSFREGSYEQYF. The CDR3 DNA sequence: TGTGCCAGCAGTTTCCGGGAGGGCTCCTACGAGCAGTACTTC.

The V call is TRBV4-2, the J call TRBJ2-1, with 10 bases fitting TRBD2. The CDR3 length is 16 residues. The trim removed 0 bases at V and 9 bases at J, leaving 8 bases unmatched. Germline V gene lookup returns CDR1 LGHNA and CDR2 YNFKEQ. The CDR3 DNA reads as TGTGCCAGCAGCCAAGAGAGCGGGAGGGCATTGAGTGAGCAGTTCTTC. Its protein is CASSQESGRALSEQFF.

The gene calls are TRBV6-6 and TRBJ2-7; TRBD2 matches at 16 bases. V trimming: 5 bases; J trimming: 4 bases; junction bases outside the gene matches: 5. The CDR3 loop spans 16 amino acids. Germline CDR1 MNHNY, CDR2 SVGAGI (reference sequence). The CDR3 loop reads CASSPGLAGGGYEQYF. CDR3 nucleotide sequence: TGTGCCAGCAGTCCGGGACTAGCGGGAGGGGGGTACGAGCAGTACTTC.

The CDR3 protein is CASSTRDRGLSEAFF. In nucleotides, the CDR3 is TGTGCCAGCAGCACCCGGGACAGGGGACTCTCTGAAGCTTTCTTT. V and J are TRBV7-2 and TRBJ1-1, with 10 bases identical to TRBD1. CDR1 and CDR2 from the germline V gene are SGHTA and FQGNSA. The ends lost 5 bases at V and 6 bases at J; junction bases unmatched: 9. This CDR3 has 15 amino acids.

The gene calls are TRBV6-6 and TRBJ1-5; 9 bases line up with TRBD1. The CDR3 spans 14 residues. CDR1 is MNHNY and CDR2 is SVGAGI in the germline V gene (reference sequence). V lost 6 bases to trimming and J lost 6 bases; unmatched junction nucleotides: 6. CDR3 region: CASRRDRAGQPQHF. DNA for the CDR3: TGTGCCAGCAGACGGGACAGGGCGGGTCAGCCCCAGCATTTT.

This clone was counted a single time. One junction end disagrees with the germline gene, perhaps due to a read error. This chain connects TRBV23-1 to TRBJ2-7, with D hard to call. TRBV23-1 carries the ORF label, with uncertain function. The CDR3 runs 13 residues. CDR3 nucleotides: TGCGCCAGCGACCACCACAGAGCTGAGGAGCGGTACTTC. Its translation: CASDHHRAEERYF.

The CDR3 coding sequence is TGCGCCAGCAGCTTCGATTCCGCCGGTGGCTACACCTTC. It is translated as CASSFDSAGGYTF. The chain uses TRBV5-1 and TRBJ1-2; D ambiguous. Trimming stripped 2 bases from V and 7 bases from J, with 12 bases between. The CDR3 has 13 amino acids. From germline, CDR1 is SGHRS and CDR2 YFSETQ.

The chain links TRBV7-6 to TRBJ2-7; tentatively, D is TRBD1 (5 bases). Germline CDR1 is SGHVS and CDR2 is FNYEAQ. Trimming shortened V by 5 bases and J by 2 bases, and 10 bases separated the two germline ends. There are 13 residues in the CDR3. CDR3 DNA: TGTGCCAGCAGCCCGCGACAGACCTACGAGCAGTACTTC. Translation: CASSPRQTYEQYF. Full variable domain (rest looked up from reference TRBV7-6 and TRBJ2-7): GAGVSQSPRYKVTKRGQDVALRCDPISGHVSLYWYRQALGQGPEFLTYFNYEAQQDKSGLPNDRFSAERPEGSISTLTIQRTEQRDSAMYRCASSPRQTYEQYFGPGTRLTVT.

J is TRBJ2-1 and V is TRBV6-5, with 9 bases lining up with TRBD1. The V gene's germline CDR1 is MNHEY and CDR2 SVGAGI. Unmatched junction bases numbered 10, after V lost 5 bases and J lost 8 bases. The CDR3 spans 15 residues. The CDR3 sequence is CASSRGTGLGDEQFF. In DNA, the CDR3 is TGTGCCAGCAGTCGCGGGACAGGGCTTGGGGATGAGCAGTTCTTC.

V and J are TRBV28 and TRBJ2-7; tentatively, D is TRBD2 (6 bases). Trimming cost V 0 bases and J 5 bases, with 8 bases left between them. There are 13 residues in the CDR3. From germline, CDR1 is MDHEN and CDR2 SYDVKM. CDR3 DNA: TGTGCCAGCAGTTTATGGGGGGGAAACGAGCAGTACTTC. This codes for CASSLWGGNEQYF. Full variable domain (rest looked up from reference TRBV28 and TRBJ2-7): DVKVTQSSRYLVKRTGEKVFLECVQDMDHENMFWYRQDPGLGLRLIYFSYDVKMKEKGDIPEGYSVSREKKERFSLILESASTNQTSMYLCASSLWGGNEQYFGPGTRLTVT.

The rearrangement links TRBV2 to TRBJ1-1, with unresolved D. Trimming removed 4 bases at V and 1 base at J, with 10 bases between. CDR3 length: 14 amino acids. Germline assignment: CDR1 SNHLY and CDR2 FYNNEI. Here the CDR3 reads CASSGRVGNTEAFF. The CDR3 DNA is TGTGCCAGCAGTGGTAGGGTGGGGAACACTGAAGCTTTCTTT.

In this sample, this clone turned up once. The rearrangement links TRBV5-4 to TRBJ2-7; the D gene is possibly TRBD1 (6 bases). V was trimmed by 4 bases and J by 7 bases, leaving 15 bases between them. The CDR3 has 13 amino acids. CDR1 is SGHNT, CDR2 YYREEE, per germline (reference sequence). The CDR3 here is CASSVQGGGEQYF. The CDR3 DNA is TGTGCCAGCAGCGTACAGGGCGGTGGGGAGCAGTACTTC.

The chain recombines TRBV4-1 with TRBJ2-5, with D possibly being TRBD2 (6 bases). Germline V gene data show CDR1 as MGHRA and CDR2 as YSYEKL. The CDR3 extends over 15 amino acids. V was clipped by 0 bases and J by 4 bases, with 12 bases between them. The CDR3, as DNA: TGCGCCAGCAGCCAAGACGGGGAGGTGGGAGAGACCCAGTACTTC. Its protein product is CASSQDGEVGETQYF.

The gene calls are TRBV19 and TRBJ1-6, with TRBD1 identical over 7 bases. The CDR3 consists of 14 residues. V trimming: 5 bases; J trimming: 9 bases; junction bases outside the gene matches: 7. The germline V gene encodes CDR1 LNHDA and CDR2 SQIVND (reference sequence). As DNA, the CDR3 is TGTGCCAGTAGTGTCACAGGGGCTAGTTCACCCCTCCACTTT. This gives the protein CASSVTGASSPLHF.

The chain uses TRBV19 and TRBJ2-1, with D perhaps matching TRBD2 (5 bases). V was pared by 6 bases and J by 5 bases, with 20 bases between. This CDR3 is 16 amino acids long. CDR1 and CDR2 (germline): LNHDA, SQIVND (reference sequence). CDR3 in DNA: TGTGCCAGTAGCCTTCAAGCGGCCAGTAGGAACAATGAGCAGTTCTTC. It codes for CASSLQAASRNNEQFF.